This T cell receptor (beta chain) was sequenced in a study of early T cells in non-severe SARS-CoV-2 infection. This clonotype occurred many times. MiXCR, run by TCRdb on the 5' RACE reads, gives a single entry per CDR3 protein. The data contain fewer than 70,000 distinct CDR3 sequences, roughly 4.6% of them singletons. The V end was cut by 2 bases, the J end by 6 bases, with 10 bases between. The CDR3 extends over 12 amino acids. Germline-derived CDR1 and CDR2 are GTSNPN and SVGIG (reference sequence). The rearrangement joins TRBV30 to TRBJ1-1; D not certain. Sequencing was performed on whole blood, taken at baseline. The receptor's source is an adult who was a healthcare worker with PCR-confirmed SARS-CoV-2 infection or an uninfected control (not recorded which). The donor label of this sample is uncertain. CDR3 DNA: TGTGCCTGGAGTTCCTCATTCTCTGAAGCTTTCTTT. As protein: CAWSSSFSEAFF. Full variable domain (rest looked up from reference TRBV30 and TRBJ1-1): SQTIHQWPATLVQPVGSPLSLECTVEGTSNPNLYWYRQAAGRGLQLLFYSVGIGQISSEVPQNLSASRPQDRQFILSSKKLLLSDSGFYLCAWSSSFSEAFFGQGTRLTVV.